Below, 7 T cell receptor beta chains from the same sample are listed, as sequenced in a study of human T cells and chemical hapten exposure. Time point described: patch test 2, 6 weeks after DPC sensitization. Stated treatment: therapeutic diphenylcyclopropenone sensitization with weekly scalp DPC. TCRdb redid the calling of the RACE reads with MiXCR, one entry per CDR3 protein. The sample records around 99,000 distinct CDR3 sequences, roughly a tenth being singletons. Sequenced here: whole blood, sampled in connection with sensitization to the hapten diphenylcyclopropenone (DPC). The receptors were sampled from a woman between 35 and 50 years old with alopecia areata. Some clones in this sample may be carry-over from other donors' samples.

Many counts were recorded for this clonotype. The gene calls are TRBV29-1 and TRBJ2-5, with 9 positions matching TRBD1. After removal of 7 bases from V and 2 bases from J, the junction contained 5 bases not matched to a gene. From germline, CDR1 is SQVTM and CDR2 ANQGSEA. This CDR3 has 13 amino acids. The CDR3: CSGHRGPQETQYF. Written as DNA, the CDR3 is TGCAGCGGACACAGGGGGCCGCAAGAGACCCAGTACTTC.

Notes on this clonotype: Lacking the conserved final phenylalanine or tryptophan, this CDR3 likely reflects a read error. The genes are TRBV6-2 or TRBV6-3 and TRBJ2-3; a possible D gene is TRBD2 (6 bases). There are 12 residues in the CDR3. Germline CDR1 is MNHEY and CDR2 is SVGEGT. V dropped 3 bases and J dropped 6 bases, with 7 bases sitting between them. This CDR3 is CASSYRGDTQYS. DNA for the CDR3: TGTGCCAGCAGTTATCGGGGGGATACGCAGTATTCT.

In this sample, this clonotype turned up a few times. The CDR3 DNA follows: TGTGCCAGCAGCTTAGGACAGGGGGCTACTGAAGCTTTCTTT. This sequence encodes CASSLGQGATEAFF. The chain employs TRBV7-9 and TRBJ1-1; 10 bases agree with TRBD1. The V and J ends lost 1 base and 5 bases, in that order; junction bases with no gene match: 1. Germline assignment: CDR1 SEHNR and CDR2 FQNEAQ (reference sequence). The CDR3 extends over 14 amino acids.

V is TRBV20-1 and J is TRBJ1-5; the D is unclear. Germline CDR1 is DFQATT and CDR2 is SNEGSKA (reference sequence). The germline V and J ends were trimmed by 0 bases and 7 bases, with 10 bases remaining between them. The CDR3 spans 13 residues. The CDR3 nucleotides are TGCAGTGCTAGAGATGTACCGGGGCAGCCCCAGCATTTT. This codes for CSARDVPGQPQHF.

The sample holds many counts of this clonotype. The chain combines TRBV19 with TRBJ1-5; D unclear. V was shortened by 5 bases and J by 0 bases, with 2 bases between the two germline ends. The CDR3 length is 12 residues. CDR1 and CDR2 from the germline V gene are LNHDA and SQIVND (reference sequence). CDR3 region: CASSVSNQPQHF. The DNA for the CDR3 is TGTGCCAGTAGTGTTAGCAATCAGCCCCAGCATTTT.

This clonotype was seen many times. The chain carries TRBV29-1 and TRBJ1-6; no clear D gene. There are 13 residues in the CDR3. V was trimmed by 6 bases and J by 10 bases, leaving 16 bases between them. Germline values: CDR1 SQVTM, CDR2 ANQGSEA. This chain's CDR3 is CSVAVGRESPLHF. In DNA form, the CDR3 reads TGCAGCGTCGCGGTAGGGAGGGAATCACCCCTCCACTTT.

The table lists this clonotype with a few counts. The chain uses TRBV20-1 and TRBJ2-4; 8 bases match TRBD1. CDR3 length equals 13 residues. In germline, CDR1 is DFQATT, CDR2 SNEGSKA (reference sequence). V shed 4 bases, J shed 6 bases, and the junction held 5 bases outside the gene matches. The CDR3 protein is CSATRTGPNIQYF. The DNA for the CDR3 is TGCAGTGCTACCCGGACAGGGCCAAACATTCAGTACTTC.